This TCR beta chain comes out of a study of blood T cell repertoires in COVID-19. About the study: The origin of the acute and convalescent COVID-19 samples was the United States, Italy and Spain. T cells, B-cell-depleted T cells, or PBMCs supplied cDNA or gDNA.

The CDR3 extends over 13 amino acids. Germline V gene sequence: CDR1 LNHDA, CDR2 SQIVND (reference sequence). Trimming took off 6 bases at V and 8 bases at J, with 16 bases between the two ends. In the authors' workflow: Amplification of reference gene primers provided the estimated nucleated cell counts. Sequenced by immunoSEQ multiplex PCR; TCRdb stores in-frame clones only, minus some. The V and J calls and clone size were taken over from that table, and D and trimming were inferred from the DNA. The table has under 150,000 clones, 85% seen once. This clone was observed once. The chain employs TRBV19 and TRBJ1-2; D gene ambiguous. The source is a man in his forties with acute or convalescent COVID-19. Sample: peripheral blood. CDR3 sequence (DNA): TGTGCCAGTAGCGAACGAGACAAACGGGGCTACACCTTC. Its translation: CASSERDKRGYTF.